Presented here are 8 T cell receptor beta chains from one specimen sequenced in a study of OX40 agonist ivuxolimab in advanced cancers. Here immunoSEQ multiplex PCR was the method, and the copy in TCRdb shows in-frame clones only, minus some. The sample lists tens of thousands of clones; about 85% were seen once. The sample was CD4+ or CD8+ T cells sorted from blood, taken in a trial of the OX40 agonist ivuxolimab. The receptors shown here come from an adult with an advanced solid tumor such as melanoma, head and neck, liver or kidney cancer.

This clone was counted once. This sequence joins TRBV29-1 and TRBJ1-4; D gene unclear. Trimming took 6 bases from V and 1 from J, leaving 12 bases between them. The CDR3 length is 14 residues. Germline CDR1 reads SQVTM; CDR2 reads ANQGSEA. The CDR3 reads CSVVVWQTNEKLFF. The DNA of the CDR3 is TGCAGCGTGGTAGTTTGGCAAACTAATGAAAAACTGTTTTTT.

Relative to its sample, this clone is medium-sized. Other DNA sequences in the same sample also yield this CDR3. The chain combines TRBV7-9 with TRBJ2-5; perhaps D is TRBD1 or TRBD2 (6 bases each). Looked up from germline, CDR1 is SEHNR and CDR2 is FQNEAQ (reference sequence). This CDR3 is built from 17 residues. V gave up 1 base and J gave up 3 bases, with 18 bases separating them. CDR3 DNA: TGTGCCAGCAGCTTAGGTCGGGGCTCAAGGGGGGAAGAGACCCAGTACTTC. It codes for CASSLGRGSRGEETQYF. Filled out from reference TRBV7-9 and TRBJ2-5, the complete variable domain reads DTGVSQNPRHKITKRGQNVTFRCDPISEHNRLYWYRQTLGQGPEFLTYFQNEAQLEKSRLLSDRFSAERPKGSFSTLEIQRTEQGDSAMYLCASSLGRGSRGEETQYFGPGTRLLVL.

Only one count was recorded for this clone. The chain couples TRBV11-3 to TRBJ2-1; D remains ambiguous. V was pared by 1 base and J by 10 bases, with 11 bases between. The CDR3 loop spans 13 amino acids. Germline loops: CDR1 SGHNT, CDR2 YENEEA. CDR3 bases: TGTGCCAGCAGCTTAGGGAGTTCCTCCGAGCAGTTCTTC. Protein: CASSLGSSSEQFF.

The chain links TRBV7-9 to TRBJ1-5, with 8 nucleotides matching TRBD1. The CDR3 runs to 14 residues. From germline, CDR1 is SEHNR and CDR2 FQNEAQ (reference sequence). J was trimmed by 6 bases and V by 0 bases; bases with no gene match: 1. CDR3: CASSLAQGAQPQHF. Here the CDR3 DNA reads TGTGCCAGCAGCTTAGCGCAGGGGGCTCAGCCCCAGCATTTT.

This sequence joins TRBV7-3 and TRBJ2-3; 8 nucleotides agree with TRBD1. Germline trimming cut 2 bases from V and 2 bases from J; bases unmatched to any gene: 3. Germline values: CDR1 SGHTA, CDR2 FQGTGA. The length of the CDR3 is 15 residues. CDR3 in DNA: TGTGCCAGCAGCTTACAGGGGGCCAACACAGATACGCAGTATTTT. It is translated as CASSLQGANTDTQYF.

There are a few counts of this clone. The chain links TRBV19 to TRBJ1-2; the D gene is possibly TRBD1 (5 bases). V dropped 11 bases and J dropped 6 bases, with 16 bases sitting between them. Per the germline V gene, CDR1 is LNHDA and CDR2 is SQIVND (reference sequence). There are 12 residues in the CDR3. CDR3 region: CASTAGSNGYTF. The CDR3 nucleotides are TGTGCCTCAACAGCAGGGTCGAATGGCTACACCTTC.

The chain links TRBV7-3 to TRBJ2-1; TRBD2 is a possible D gene (7 bases). The V gene lost 5 bases and the J gene lost 6 bases, with 11 bases spanning the gap. The CDR3 contains 13 residues. In germline, CDR1 is SGHTA, CDR2 FQGTGA. The CDR3 sequence is CASSPGGPNEQFF. Written as DNA, the CDR3 is TGTGCCAGCAGCCCCGGGGGGCCCAATGAGCAGTTCTTC.

The chain employs TRBV29-1 and TRBJ2-1; D ambiguous. In germline, CDR1 is SQVTM, CDR2 ANQGSEA. The CDR3 is made up of 11 amino acids. Deletions cut 2 bases from V and 5 bases from J, with 4 bases between. The DNA for the CDR3 is TGCAGCGTTGAAATGGACAATGAGCAGTTCTTC. It translates to CSVEMDNEQFF.